The 32 T cell receptor beta chains in this list originate from one sample, sequenced in a study of T-cell reconstitution after alpha-beta-depleted transplantation in children (TCRdb year 2016). This specimen's treatment or condition label, interpreted: allogeneic hematopoietic cell transplantation with graft depleted of TCRalphabeta T cells and CD19 B cells. Library generation was performed with PCR. Sequencing was carried out with an Illumina HiSeq 2500. Molecular barcoding was employed in the preparation of TCR libraries, with unique molecular identifiers being used to normalize TCRbeta repertoire quantification. The public reads were quality trimmed at Q25 with fastp and then assembled into clones with MiXCR by TCRdb, keeping productive beta chains. Every entry covers one CDR3 protein and lists the most common genes and DNA from its rows. The sample table records around 240,000 distinct CDR3 sequences; roughly 8% of these occur just once. In total, the top ten clones hold 6.3% of the sample.

Sequencing used PBMCs, mostly from graft donor cells, obtained 180 days after TCRalphabeta/CD19-depleted stem cell transplant. These receptors were collected from a male patient younger than 18 who had a stem cell transplant for acute lymphoblastic leukemia, so the T cells may come from the graft donor.

This clonotype was picked up many times. The V and J genes are TRBV20-1 and TRBJ2-3; D not certain. Germline CDR1 reads DFQATT; CDR2 reads SNEGSKA (reference sequence). V gave up 0 bases and J gave up 1 base, with 11 bases separating them. The CDR3 extends over 15 amino acids. This CDR3 reads CSARDAGQGTDTQYF. The CDR3 DNA sequence: TGCAGTGCTAGAGATGCAGGCCAAGGCACAGATACGCAGTATTTT.

V and J are TRBV5-1 and TRBJ2-3; 7 nucleotides agree with TRBD2. V was clipped by 1 base and J by 3 bases; unmatched bases: 8. Germline V gives CDR1 SGHRS, CDR2 YFSETQ. CDR3 length equals 16 residues. The CDR3 loop reads CASSLRLASGTDTQYF. The CDR3 region has the DNA TGCGCCAGCAGCTTGCGACTAGCCTCCGGTACAGATACGCAGTATTTT.

This clonotype has a handful of counts. The chain joins TRBV2 to TRBJ2-1; 11 nucleotides line up with TRBD2. V trimming: 4 bases; J trimming: 2 bases; junction bases outside the gene matches: 1. CDR1 and CDR2 (germline): SNHLY, FYNNEI. The CDR3 loop spans 15 amino acids. CDR3 DNA sequence: TGTGCCAGCAGTGTAGCGGGAGGGCCCTACAATGAGCAGTTCTTC. As protein: CASSVAGGPYNEQFF.

This clonotype was observed many times. The chain uses TRBV20-1 and TRBJ1-2; 10 bases map to TRBD1. Per germline, CDR1 DFQATT and CDR2 SNEGSKA (reference sequence). V dropped 6 bases and J dropped 2; count of bases not matched to a gene: 6. The CDR3 covers 14 residues. CDR3 loop: CSAGQGRGNYGYTF. CDR3 sequence (DNA): TGCAGTGCGGGACAGGGGAGGGGGAACTATGGCTACACCTTC.

There are many counts of this clonotype. The V gene is TRBV6-5, the J gene TRBJ2-3; weak D call: TRBD1 (6 bases). This CDR3 spans 18 amino acids. The germline V gene has CDR1 MNHEY and CDR2 SVGAGI. V was pared by 1 base and J by 2 bases, with 19 bases between. As DNA, the CDR3 is TGTGCCAGCAGTTACTTGACAGGTCCCCTATTCGACACAGATACGCAGTATTTT. Amino acid sequence: CASSYLTGPLFDTDTQYF.

This clonotype was observed many times. The V and J genes are TRBV2 and TRBJ2-5; D is perhaps TRBD2 (6 bases). Germline assignment: CDR1 SNHLY and CDR2 FYNNEI. Trimming removed 7 bases from V and 0 bases from J, with 9 bases in between. The CDR3 covers 13 residues. The chain's CDR3 is CASKAGYQETQYF. DNA of the CDR3: TGTGCCAGCAAGGCGGGGTACCAAGAGACCCAGTACTTC.

There are many counts of this clonotype. This chain uses TRBV10-3 with TRBJ2-4; D tentatively fits TRBD1 or TRBD2 (6 bases each). Germline V gene sequence: CDR1 ENHRY, CDR2 SYGVKD. The CDR3 contains 14 residues. Trimming stripped 4 bases from V and 2 bases from J, with 9 bases between. The CDR3 region has the DNA TGTGCCATCAGTGGAGGGGGGTCCAAAAACATTCAGTACTTC. Protein: CAISGGGSKNIQYF.

This clonotype appeared many times. The chain's CDR3 is CASSYSRSFNEQFF. CDR3 coding DNA: TGTGCCAGCAGTTACTCGAGGTCGTTCAATGAGCAGTTCTTC. V gene TRBV6-5 combines with J gene TRBJ2-1; no firm D call. This CDR3 has 14 amino acids. Trimming took off 0 bases at V and 6 bases at J, with 9 bases between the two ends. The V gene's germline CDR1 is MNHEY and CDR2 SVGAGI.

There are many counts of this clonotype. The rearrangement joins TRBV27 to TRBJ2-7; D might be TRBD1 (7 bases). Germline V gene data show CDR1 as MNHEY and CDR2 as SMNVEV (reference sequence). CDR3 size: 16 residues. V lost 3 bases, J lost 0 bases, and 15 bases lay in between. CDR3: CASSLAGQWSSYEQYF. As DNA, the CDR3 is TGTGCCAGCAGTTTGGCGGGACAGTGGAGCTCCTACGAGCAGTACTTC.

This clonotype was counted at least ten times. The CDR3 sequence is CASSMSGYGYTF. DNA of the CDR3: TGTGCCAGTAGTATGTCCGGGTATGGCTACACCTTC. V is TRBV19 and J is TRBJ1-2, with D uncertain. Germline V gene data show CDR1 as LNHDA and CDR2 as SQIVND (reference sequence). This CDR3 comprises 12 residues. V was clipped by 3 bases and J by 5 bases, with 7 bases between them.

In this sample, this clonotype turned up many times. The rearrangement links TRBV20-1 to TRBJ2-7; D unclear. Trimming left V 5 bases short and J 0 bases short, with 14 bases between. This CDR3 has 14 residues. CDR1 is DFQATT, CDR2 SNEGSKA, per germline (reference sequence). CDR3 DNA sequence: TGCAGTGCTGGGTCCTCCAAGGGCTCCTACGAGCAGTACTTC. Translated: CSAGSSKGSYEQYF.

In regard to this clonotype: One base away lies a much larger clone, so this may be a sequencing read error. This chain uses TRBV12-3 or TRBV12-4 with TRBJ1-1; D is uncertain. The CDR3 consists of 12 residues. The DNA for the CDR3 is TGTGCCAGCAGTTTTTCTGCTCCTCAAGCTTCCTTT. This codes for CASSFSAPQASF.

The chain has TRBV4-3 and TRBJ1-1, with D uncertain. CDR1 is LGHNA, CDR2 YSLEER, per germline. V was clipped by 1 base and J by 5 bases, with 14 bases between them. The CDR3 has 15 amino acids. The CDR3: CASSQADQAWTEAFF. As DNA, the CDR3 is TGCGCCAGCAGCCAAGCTGACCAGGCTTGGACTGAAGCTTTCTTT.

This clonotype was found many times. The V and J genes are TRBV20-1 and TRBJ1-2, with a tentative D call TRBD1 (5 bases). V lost 0 bases to trimming and J lost 6 bases, with 14 bases between them. CDR3 length equals 14 residues. Germline-derived CDR1 and CDR2 are DFQATT and SNEGSKA (reference sequence). In nucleotides, the CDR3 is TGCAGTGCTAGAGACCCACGGGGGGTTGATGGCTACACCTTC. This translates into CSARDPRGVDGYTF.

The table lists this clonotype with many counts. V usage is TRBV12-3 or TRBV12-4 and J usage is TRBJ1-6; 9 nucleotides align to TRBD1. The CDR3 length is 14 residues. V trimming: 7 bases; J trimming: 4 bases; junction bases outside the gene matches: 2. CDR3 nucleotides: TGTGCCAGCACAGGACAGGGGTATAATTCACCCCTCCACTTT. Translation: CASTGQGYNSPLHF.

Of note for this clonotype: A much larger clone lies a single base off, so this may be a read error. The genes are TRBV20-1 and TRBJ1-3; no firm D call. The CDR3 loop spans 16 amino acids. Germline loops: CDR1 DFQATT, CDR2 SNEGSKA (reference sequence). With 3 bases removed from V and 0 bases from J, the gap between germline ends came to 15 bases. CDR3 in DNA: TGCAGTGCTAGTTCCGCGATCGCCTTCTCTGGAAACACCATATATTTT. It is translated as CSASSAIAFSGNTIYF.

This clonotype was observed many times. V is TRBV3-1 and J is TRBJ2-5; 8 nucleotides agree with TRBD2. With V trimmed by 5 bases and J by 9 bases, 20 bases remained unmatched. The CDR3 runs to 17 residues. Germline CDR1 and CDR2: LGHDT and YNNKEL (reference sequence). CDR3 nucleotides: TGTGCCAGCAGCGAGGGGGTCAGCGCTCCCCCGGGGGGGTCCCAGTACTTC. Protein product: CASSEGVSAPPGGSQYF.

Ten or more counts support this clonotype. This chain uses TRBV18 with TRBJ2-4; the D gene could be TRBD1 or TRBD2 (5 bases each). Trimming removed 2 bases from V and 3 bases from J, with 14 bases in between. The CDR3 is 16 residues long. Germline V gene data show CDR1 as KGHSH and CDR2 as LQKENI. The CDR3 loop reads CASSPKSERGKNIQYF. CDR3 bases: TGTGCCAGCTCACCAAAATCTGAGAGGGGCAAAAACATTCAGTACTTC.

This clonotype occurred many times. The chain has TRBV27 and TRBJ2-7, with D perhaps TRBD1 (6 bases). This CDR3 spans 13 amino acids. Trimming cost V 3 bases and J 3 bases, with 9 bases left between them. From germline, CDR1 is MNHEY and CDR2 SMNVEV (reference sequence). CDR3 residues: CASSLGHLYEQYF. In DNA, the CDR3 is TGTGCCAGCAGTTTGGGACACCTCTACGAGCAGTACTTC.

This clonotype was seen many times. The rearrangement uses TRBV21-1 and TRBJ2-7; the table's D call TRBD2 went unverified against the DNA. TRBV21-1 is recorded as a pseudogene. CDR3 length: 16 amino acids. Written as DNA, the CDR3 is TGTGCCAGCAGCCCTAGGACTAGCGGGGGGAAGGACGAGCAGTACTTC. It specifies CASSPRTSGGKDEQYF.

Ten or more counts support this clonotype. This chain links TRBV27 with TRBJ1-1; 7 nucleotides line up with TRBD1. The CDR3 is 12 amino acids. V was clipped by 6 bases and J by 11 bases; unmatched bases: 9. Germline V CDR1 and CDR2: MNHEY, SMNVEV (reference sequence). The CDR3 region is CASSKQGFTAFF. The CDR3 nucleotides are TGTGCCAGCAGCAAACAGGGGTTTACGGCTTTCTTT.

As for this clonotype: One base away lies a much larger clone, so this may be a sequencing read error. The rearrangement links TRBV5-6 to TRBJ1-1; D possibly corresponds to TRBD1 (5 bases). The CDR3 has 15 amino acids. The V gene's germline CDR1 is SGHDT and CDR2 YYEEEE. This chain's CDR3 is CASSSQTELNTEAYF. DNA for the CDR3: TGTGCCAGCAGCTCACAGACAGAGCTGAACACTGAAGCTTACTTT.

This clonotype was observed many times. This chain uses TRBV10-3 with TRBJ2-5; TRBD2 agrees at 7 bases. The length of the CDR3 is 13 residues. Germline CDR1 reads ENHRY; CDR2 reads SYGVKD. V gave up 6 bases and J gave up 4 bases; unmatched junction bases: 5. CDR3 protein: CAISPGGRETQYF. As DNA, the CDR3 is TGTGCCATCAGCCCCGGGGGGAGAGAGACCCAGTACTTC.

This clonotype was counted between two and nine times. The J gene is TRBJ2-1, the V gene TRBV6-4, with D possibly TRBD2 on 7 matching bases. Germline loops: CDR1 MRHNA, CDR2 SNTAGT. V was clipped by 6 bases and J by 0 bases, with 24 bases between them. CDR3 size: 19 residues. This chain's CDR3 is CASSRPPRGGPSSYNEQFF. CDR3 coding DNA: TGTGCCAGCAGCCGACCCCCGAGGGGGGGGCCGAGCTCCTACAATGAGCAGTTCTTC.

This clonotype was observed at least ten times. The chain recombines TRBV3-1 with TRBJ1-1; D is perhaps TRBD1 (5 bases). CDR3 size: 13 residues. The ends were cut back, 5 bases at V and 5 bases at J, with 12 bases in the middle. Germline CDR1 LGHDT, CDR2 YNNKEL (reference sequence). The CDR3 here is CASSNSPGTEAFF. CDR3 nucleotide sequence: TGTGCCAGCAGCAATAGCCCAGGGACTGAAGCTTTCTTT.

This clonotype was detected many times. The rearrangement links TRBV5-5 to TRBJ1-5, with 11 bases matching TRBD1. CDR1 is SGHKS and CDR2 is YYEKEE in the germline V gene (reference sequence). The V and J ends lost 6 bases and 6 bases, in that order; junction bases with no gene match: 5. The length of the CDR3 is 14 residues. The CDR3 DNA reads TGTGCCAGCACCCGGACAGGGGGCGGTCAGCCCCAGCATTTT. It encodes CASTRTGGGQPQHF.

This clonotype was observed many times. The chain couples TRBV2 to TRBJ2-3, with 9 bases that match TRBD2. The V segment lost 7 bases and the J segment 0 bases; nucleotides outside the gene matches: 5. The germline gives CDR1 SNHLY, CDR2 FYNNEI. The length of the CDR3 is 15 residues. CDR3 sequence (DNA): TGTGCCAGCACCTCAACTAGCGGGAGCACAGATACGCAGTATTTT. This encodes CASTSTSGSTDTQYF.

This clonotype was counted ten times or more. The chain recombines TRBV6-1 with TRBJ1-1; D not certain. Germline V gives CDR1 MNHNS, CDR2 SASEGT. The CDR3 contains 14 residues. Trimming pared 6 bases from V and 2 bases from J, leaving 13 bases between. CDR3 loop: CASRVSSGNTEAFF. The CDR3 DNA reads as TGTGCCAGCAGAGTGTCCTCAGGTAACACTGAAGCTTTCTTT.

This clonotype has at least ten counts. The chain carries TRBV5-5 and TRBJ1-5, with D unclear. With 0 bases removed from V and 0 bases from J, the gap between germline ends came to 7 bases. The CDR3 length is 15 residues. Germline V gene lookup returns CDR1 SGHKS and CDR2 YYEKEE (reference sequence). The CDR3 DNA reads TGTGCCAGCAGCTTGGCAGCCAATAGCAATCAGCCCCAGCATTTT. Translation: CASSLAANSNQPQHF.

This clonotype showed up many times. J is TRBJ2-7 and V is TRBV20-1; D is unresolved. Trimming stripped 0 bases from V and 6 bases from J, with 12 bases between. Germline CDR1 reads DFQATT; CDR2 reads SNEGSKA (reference sequence). CDR3 length equals 13 residues. The CDR3 region is CSARDHQRGEQYF. CDR3 coding DNA: TGCAGTGCTAGAGATCACCAAAGAGGCGAGCAGTACTTC.

This clonotype has a count of ten or more. J is TRBJ2-7 and V is TRBV5-1; possibly TRBD1 or TRBD2 for D (5 bases each). Trimming removed 5 bases at V and 0 bases at J, with 15 bases between. The CDR3 is 15 residues long. Germline V gives CDR1 SGHRS, CDR2 YFSETQ. CDR3 loop: CASSPYSGTSYEQYF. The CDR3 coding sequence is TGCGCCAGCAGTCCGTACTCCGGGACCTCCTACGAGCAGTACTTC.

This clonotype has at least ten counts. The chain carries TRBV7-3 and TRBJ2-1; unclear D gene. CDR1 is SGHTA, CDR2 FQGTGA, per germline. The CDR3 has 15 residues. V gave up 1 base and J gave up 6 bases, with 13 bases separating them. CDR3 nucleotide sequence: TGTGCCAGCAGCTTAATGGCTAGAGTGGGCAATGAGCAGTTCTTC. Its protein product is CASSLMARVGNEQFF. The full variable domain, rest sourced from reference TRBV7-3 and TRBJ2-1, is GAGVSQTPSNKVTEKGKYVELRCDPISGHTALYWYRQSLGQGPEFLIYFQGTGAADDSGLPNDRFFAVRPEGSVSTLKIQRTERGDSAVYLCASSLMARVGNEQFFGPGTRLTVL.